This TCR beta chain was captured in a study of OX40 agonist ivuxolimab in advanced cancers. Study-level information: The dose-escalation group included hepatocellular carcinoma, melanoma, renal cell carcinoma and head and neck cancer.

Study conclusions and caveats: Researchers report that CD8+ T cells had, on average, more expanded clones than CD4+.

The V gene lost 5 bases and the J gene lost 3 bases, with 19 bases spanning the gap. Germline CDR1 is LNHDA and CDR2 is SQIVND (reference sequence). CDR3 length equals 16 residues. Generated by immunoSEQ multiplex PCR, the TCRdb table keeps only in-frame clones and is missing some. The sample has around 60,000 clones, approximately 80% seen once; the top ten hold under 2%. Comment on this clone: Antigen specificity is unknown.

If patients had autoimmune disease history or systemic immunosuppression, they were excluded. The receptor comes from an adult with an advanced solid tumor such as melanoma, head and neck, liver or kidney cancer. The chain carries TRBV19 and TRBJ1-2; D may be TRBD1 (6 bases). This sample comprised CD4+ or CD8+ T cells sorted from blood, obtained in a trial of the OX40 agonist ivuxolimab. CDR3 nucleotides: TGTGCCAGTAGTGCAAAAGGGGCTACAGGGCACTATGGCTACACCTTC. It specifies CASSAKGATGHYGYTF.